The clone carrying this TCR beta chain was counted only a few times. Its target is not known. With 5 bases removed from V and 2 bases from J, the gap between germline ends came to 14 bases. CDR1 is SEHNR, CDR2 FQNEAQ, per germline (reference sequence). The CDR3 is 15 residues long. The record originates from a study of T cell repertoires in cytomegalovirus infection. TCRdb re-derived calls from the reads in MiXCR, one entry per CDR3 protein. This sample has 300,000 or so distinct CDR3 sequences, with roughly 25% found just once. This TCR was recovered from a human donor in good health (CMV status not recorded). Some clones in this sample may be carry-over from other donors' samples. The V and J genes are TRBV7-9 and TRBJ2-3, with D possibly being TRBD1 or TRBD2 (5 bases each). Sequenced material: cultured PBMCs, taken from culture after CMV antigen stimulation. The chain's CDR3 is CASSPPRGITDTQYF. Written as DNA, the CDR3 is TGTGCCAGCAGCCCCCCGAGGGGCATCACAGATACGCAGTATTTT.